This entry describes one T cell receptor beta chain. This clone was detected only a few times. No antigen is known for it. Per-base quality was not reported, and no clone a single base away is much larger than it. Each clonotype received, on average, about 10x coverage in deep resolution sequencing performed on a MiSeq, where the target depth lay between 1 in 1 million and 1 in 200,000 T cells. The immunoSEQ hsTCRB Kit was used to generate TCR beta libraries. In the source study's methods: ImmunoSEQ Data Assistant and ImmunoSEQ Analyzer were used for data analysis, and V, D and J genes were assigned according to IMGT definitions. Clonality, with values ranging from 0 to 1, was calculated as one minus the normalized Shannon entropy of productive rearrangement frequencies. Only overrepresented clonotypes making up at least 0.05% of each patient's repertoire were included in the public clonotype analysis. About 13 age-matched healthy donor repertoires from immuneACCESS were used as controls for clonality. The immuneACCESS repertoire file appears here via TCRdb, limited to in-frame rearrangements. These files lack a portion of the clones; in checked studies, under half of the deficit traces to unresolved V genes, and the cause of the others is not known. V, J and clone size are those of that table, while D and trimming were read from the DNA. The sample table holds 150,000 or so clones, of which more than 75% were seen once. Of the sample, less than 8.5% falls within the top ten clones.

Around 2 micrograms of genomic DNA were extracted from cryopreserved PBMCs for TCR beta library preparation. Longitudinal blood samples from CLL patients receiving ibrutinib monotherapy were subjected to high-throughput TCR beta sequencing. Patients were enrolled in a phase 2 open-label single-center ibrutinib monotherapy trial. This entry is derived from a study of cytotoxic CD8 clonotypes in ibrutinib-treated CLL (dated by TCRdb to about 2021). About the study as a whole: The cohort had some eleven relapsed/refractory and roughly 15 treatment-naive patients; roughly 18 were IGHV unmutated. Response samples were taken after a median of around 13 months on treatment, ranging from 6 to 36 months. On average, each sample had hundreds of thousands of productive templates and almost 95,000 productive rearrangements. Responses were partial in some 24 patients and complete in 2; after median about 70 months follow-up, about 14 stayed in remission and 12 progressed. Every sample from remission and from progressive disease was obtained while the patients were still on ibrutinib. Of the 90 or so participants in the trial, roughly 25 had longitudinal samples available. Cryopreserved peripheral blood mononuclear cells were collected before treatment, at response, and at either disease progression or sustained remission.

The germline V gene (reference sequence) sets CDR1 to SEHNR and CDR2 to FQNEAQ. V was cut back by 1 base and J by 7 bases, leaving a gap of 14 bases between them. Its CDR3 holds 15 amino acids, cysteine through phenylalanine. The retained sequence is limited to the CDR3, 45 bases, with the frame set at the first base. Study-level results and caveats: Public clonotypes were found to be uncommon and were observed to contract or remain stable during treatment; the increase in clonality was shown to reflect expansion of private clonotypes at ibrutinib response. At baseline, clonality was higher than in age-matched healthy donors and showed a strong correlation with circulating CD8+ T-cell counts. Sustained-remission and progressing patients did not have matched sampling times, and lymph node repertoires were not examined. Clonality rose at ibrutinib response, remained stable during sustained remission, and dropped back toward baseline at progression.

The V and J genes are TRBV7-9 and TRBJ1-5; no confident D gene assignment can be made. The receptor comes from a human donor with chronic lymphocytic leukemia. This sample comprised PBMCs, obtained after 36 months of ibrutinib treatment. CDR3 protein: CASSLGRSGGQPQHF. The DNA sequence is TGTGCCAGCAGCTTAGGAAGGTCCGGTGGCCAGCCCCAGCATTTT.